This passage covers 10 T cell receptor beta chains from one sample sequenced in a study of T cell responses to AZD1222 COVID-19 vaccine. Method: immunoSEQ multiplex PCR; TCRdb's copy keeps in-frame clones and lacks some. Here the sample spans about 260,000 clones, roughly 93% being singletons. The starting material was peripheral blood, obtained on day 0 of AZD1222 vaccination. The receptors stem from an adult in good health.

This chain connects TRBV5-1 to TRBJ2-2; D tentatively reads TRBD1 or TRBD2 (5 bases each). Germline CDR1 and CDR2: SGHRS and YFSETQ. The CDR3 extends over 14 amino acids. V was shortened by 4 bases and J by 3 bases, with 10 bases between the two germline ends. This CDR3 is CASSGQGDTGELFF. The CDR3 coding sequence is TGCGCCAGCAGCGGGCAGGGAGACACCGGGGAGCTGTTTTTT.

This sequence joins TRBV11-2 and TRBJ1-1; 7 bases align to TRBD1. The germline CDR1 and CDR2 sequences are SGHAT and FQNNGV. V trimming: 6 bases; J trimming: 1 base; junction bases outside the gene matches: 11. This CDR3 has 16 amino acids. CDR3 nucleotide sequence: TGTGCCAGCAGTTTCGGGACAGTCCATCCGAACACTGAAGCTTTCTTT. Translating it yields CASSFGTVHPNTEAFF.

In its sample, this clone was seen once. The chain recombines TRBV15 with TRBJ2-2; 12 bases fit TRBD2. Unmatched junction bases numbered 10, after V lost 5 bases and J lost 9 bases. Germline V CDR1 and CDR2: LNHNV, YYDKDF (reference sequence). The CDR3 covers 16 residues. The CDR3 region has the DNA TGTGCCACCAGCGGTCCCGATCTAGCGGGAGGGAGGGAGCTGTTTTTT. Its protein is CATSGPDLAGGRELFF.

The rearrangement links TRBV5-1 to TRBJ2-5, with D possibly being TRBD1 or TRBD2 (5 bases each). Germline CDR1 reads SGHRS; CDR2 reads YFSETQ. The CDR3 runs 17 residues. V gave up 0 bases and J gave up 4 bases, with 19 bases separating them. The CDR3 reads CASSLAVGVPGGETQYF. Here the CDR3 DNA reads TGCGCCAGCAGCTTGGCCGTTGGGGTACCTGGGGGAGAGACCCAGTACTTC.

CDR3 bases: TGTGCCAGCTCACCCGGGACTAGCGGGGTTAACACCGGGGAGCTGTTTTTT. It yields the protein CASSPGTSGVNTGELFF. The V and J genes are TRBV6-4 and TRBJ2-2; 13 nucleotides line up with TRBD2. V lost 8 bases to trimming and J lost 2 bases; unmatched junction nucleotides: 8. Germline V lookup: CDR1 MRHNA, CDR2 SNTAGT. This CDR3 is built from 17 residues.

The chain couples TRBV3-1 (or the pseudogene TRBV3-2) to TRBJ1-6; D is uncertain. V gave up 1 base and J gave up 3 bases, with 10 bases separating them. The CDR3 sequence is 16 residues long. Germline values: CDR1 LGHDT, CDR2 YNNKEL (reference sequence). CDR3 nucleotides: TGTGCCAGCAGCCAAGGAGCCGATTTCTATAATTCACCCCTCCACTTT. This encodes CASSQGADFYNSPLHF.

This chain connects TRBV15 to TRBJ1-3; unclear D gene. The germline gives CDR1 LNHNV, CDR2 YYDKDF (reference sequence). Trimming removed 6 bases from V and 2 bases from J, with 20 bases in between. This CDR3 comprises 17 residues. CDR3 sequence reads: CATRALTGREPGNTIYF. The CDR3 DNA is TGTGCCACCAGAGCCCTCACCGGGAGGGAACCTGGAAACACCATATATTTT.

The genes are TRBV7-2 and TRBJ2-7; the D gene is possibly TRBD2 (6 bases). Trimming shortened V by 1 base and J by 5 bases, and 27 bases separated the two germline ends. Germline CDR1 and CDR2: SGHTA and FQGNSA. The length of the CDR3 is 19 residues. CDR3 DNA sequence: TGTGCCAGCAGCTTAGAGGGTTCGGTAGCGGAGAGGCATCGGGACGAGCAGTACTTC. Protein sequence: CASSLEGSVAERHRDEQYF.

This chain links TRBV5-4 with TRBJ2-7; D is unresolved. Per the germline V gene, CDR1 is SGHNT and CDR2 is YYREEE (reference sequence). Trimming shortened V by 1 base and J by 2 bases, and 13 bases separated the two germline ends. This CDR3 spans 15 amino acids. Here the CDR3 reads CASSLSLGGPYEQYF. CDR3 nucleotides: TGTGCCAGCAGCTTGAGTCTCGGCGGACCCTACGAGCAGTACTTC.

V usage is TRBV28 and J usage is TRBJ1-1; D ambiguous. V lost 5 bases and J 1 base, leaving 20 bases between the germline ends. CDR1 is MDHEN, CDR2 SYDVKM, per germline. The CDR3 extends over 17 amino acids. CDR3 loop: CASSKRSYGLTNTEAFF. The CDR3 coding sequence is TGTGCCAGCAGTAAAAGGTCTTATGGACTCACGAACACTGAAGCTTTCTTT.